The TCR beta chain under discussion was sequenced for a study of T cell repertoires in cytomegalovirus infection. Whole-study context: Evidence of both CMV infection and a matching HLA type came from public TCR beta signatures. Broader study findings: CMV-specific HLA-C-restricted TCR beta clonotypes dominated the ex vivo response. Of the TCR beta families, the public ones yielded a cumulative frequency that identified carriers of CMV plus the relevant HLA.

Notes on this clonotype: As yet, its antigen is unknown.

The CDR3 runs 18 residues. In germline, CDR1 is LGHNA, CDR2 YNFKEQ. The V end was cut by 0 bases, the J end by 7 bases, with 23 bases between. TCRdb re-called the reads through MiXCR, storing one row per CDR3 protein. The sample consists of 97,000 or so distinct CDR3 sequences, approximately 16% of them appearing once. This clonotype was obtained from a human donor in good health (CMV status not recorded). Some clones in this sample may be carry-over from other donors' samples. Sequences were obtained from PBMCs. The chain combines TRBV4-2 with TRBJ2-3; either TRBD1 or TRBD2 may fit D (5 bases each). The CDR3 sequence: CASSQDATGGVSGNTQYF. The CDR3 DNA sequence: TGTGCCAGCAGCCAAGATGCGACTGGGGGAGTTTCGGGGAATACGCAGTATTTT.